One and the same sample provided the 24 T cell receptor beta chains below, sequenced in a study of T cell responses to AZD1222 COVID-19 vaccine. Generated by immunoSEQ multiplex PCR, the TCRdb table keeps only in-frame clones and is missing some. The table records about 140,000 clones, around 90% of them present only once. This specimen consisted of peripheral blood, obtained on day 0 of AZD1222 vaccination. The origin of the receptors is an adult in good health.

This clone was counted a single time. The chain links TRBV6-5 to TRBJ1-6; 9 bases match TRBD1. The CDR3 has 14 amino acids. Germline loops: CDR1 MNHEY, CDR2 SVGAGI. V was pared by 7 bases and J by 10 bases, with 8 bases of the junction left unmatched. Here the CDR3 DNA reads TGTGCCAGCACCCTGGACAGGGGTGGATCACCCCTCCACTTT. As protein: CASTLDRGGSPLHF.

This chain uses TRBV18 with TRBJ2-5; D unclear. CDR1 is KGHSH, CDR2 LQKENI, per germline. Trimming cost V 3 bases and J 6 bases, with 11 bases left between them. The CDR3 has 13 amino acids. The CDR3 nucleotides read TGTGCCAGCTCACCTCCCCCCCGGCAGACCCAGTACTTC. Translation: CASSPPPRQTQYF.

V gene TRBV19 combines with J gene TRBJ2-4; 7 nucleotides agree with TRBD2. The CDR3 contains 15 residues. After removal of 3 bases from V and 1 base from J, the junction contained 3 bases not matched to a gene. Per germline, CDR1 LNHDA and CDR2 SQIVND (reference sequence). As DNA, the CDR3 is TGTGCCAGTAGTATCTTGGGGGGGGCCAAAAACATTCAGTACTTC. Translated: CASSILGGAKNIQYF.

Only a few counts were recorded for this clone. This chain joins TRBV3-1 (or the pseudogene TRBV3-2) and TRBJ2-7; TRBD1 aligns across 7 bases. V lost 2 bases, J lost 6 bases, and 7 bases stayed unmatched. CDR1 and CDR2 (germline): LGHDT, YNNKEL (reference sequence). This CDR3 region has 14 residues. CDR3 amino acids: CASSQFRTGTEQYF. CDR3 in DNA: TGTGCCAGCAGCCAATTTCGGACAGGCACCGAGCAGTACTTC.

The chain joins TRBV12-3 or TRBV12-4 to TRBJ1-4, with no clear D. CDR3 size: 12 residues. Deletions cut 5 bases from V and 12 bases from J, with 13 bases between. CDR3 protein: CASSPDKGELFF. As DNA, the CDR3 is TGTGCCAGCAGTCCCGACAAAGGCGAACTGTTTTTT.

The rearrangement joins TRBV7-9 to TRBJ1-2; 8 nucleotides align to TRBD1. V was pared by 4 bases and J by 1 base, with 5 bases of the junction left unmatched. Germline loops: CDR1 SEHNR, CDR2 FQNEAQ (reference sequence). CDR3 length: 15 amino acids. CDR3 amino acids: CASSSSQGGNYGYTF. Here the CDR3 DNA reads TGTGCCAGCAGCTCCTCACAGGGGGGTAACTATGGCTACACCTTC.

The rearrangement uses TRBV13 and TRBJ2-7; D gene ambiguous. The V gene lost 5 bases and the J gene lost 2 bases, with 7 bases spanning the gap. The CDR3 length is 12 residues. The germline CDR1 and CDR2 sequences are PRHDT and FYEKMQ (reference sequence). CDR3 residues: CASSLLTYEQYF. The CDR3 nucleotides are TGTGCCAGCAGCCTCCTAACCTACGAGCAGTACTTC.

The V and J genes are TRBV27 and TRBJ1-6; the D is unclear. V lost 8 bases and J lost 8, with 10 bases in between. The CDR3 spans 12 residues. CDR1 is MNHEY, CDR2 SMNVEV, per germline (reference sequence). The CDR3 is CASCDPHSPLHF. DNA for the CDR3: TGTGCCAGCTGCGATCCCCATTCACCCCTCCACTTT.

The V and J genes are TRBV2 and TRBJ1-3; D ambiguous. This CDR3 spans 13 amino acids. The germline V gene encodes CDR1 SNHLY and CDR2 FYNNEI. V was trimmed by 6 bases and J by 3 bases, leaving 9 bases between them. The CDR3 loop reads CASRPGVGNTIYF. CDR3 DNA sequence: TGTGCCAGCAGGCCCGGGGTTGGAAACACCATATATTTT.

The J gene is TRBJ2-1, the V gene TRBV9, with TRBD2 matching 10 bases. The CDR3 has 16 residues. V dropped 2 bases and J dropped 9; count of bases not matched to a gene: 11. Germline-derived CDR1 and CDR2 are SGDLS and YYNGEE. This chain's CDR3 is CASSVLGASGSVEQFF. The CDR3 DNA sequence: TGTGCCAGCAGCGTTTTAGGGGCTAGCGGGAGTGTTGAGCAGTTCTTC. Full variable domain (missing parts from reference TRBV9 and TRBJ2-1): DSGVTQTPKHLITATGQRVTLRCSPRSGDLSVYWYQQSLDQGLQFLIQYYNGEERAKGNILERFSAQQFPDLHSELNLSSLELGDSALYFCASSVLGASGSVEQFFGPGTRLTVL.

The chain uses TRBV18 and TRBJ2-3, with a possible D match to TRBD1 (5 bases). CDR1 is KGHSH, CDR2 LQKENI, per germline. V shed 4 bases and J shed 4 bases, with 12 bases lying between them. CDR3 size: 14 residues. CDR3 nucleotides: TGTGCCAGCTCACGTGCCAGGGTGGCAGATACGCAGTATTTT. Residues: CASSRARVADTQYF.

This CDR3 is CASSLRGLRDEKLFF. The CDR3 DNA is TGTGCCAGCAGCCTACGGGGGCTCAGAGATGAAAAACTGTTTTTT. The J gene is TRBJ1-4, the V gene TRBV5-5; the D gene is possibly TRBD1 (6 bases). Trimming left V 4 bases short and J 6 bases short, with 16 bases between. Germline CDR1 reads SGHKS; CDR2 reads YYEKEE (reference sequence). This CDR3 has 15 amino acids.

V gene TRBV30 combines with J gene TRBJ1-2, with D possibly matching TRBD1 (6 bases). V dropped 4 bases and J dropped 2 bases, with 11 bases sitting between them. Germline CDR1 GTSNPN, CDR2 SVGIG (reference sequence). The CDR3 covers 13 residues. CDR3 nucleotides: TGTGCCTGGAACAGGGCGATAAACTATGGCTACACCTTC. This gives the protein CAWNRAINYGYTF.

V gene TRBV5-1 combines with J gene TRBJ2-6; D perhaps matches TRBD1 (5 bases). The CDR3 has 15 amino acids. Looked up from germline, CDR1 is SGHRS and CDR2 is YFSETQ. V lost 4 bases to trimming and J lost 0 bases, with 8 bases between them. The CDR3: CASSVDSSGANVLTF. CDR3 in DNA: TGCGCCAGCAGCGTCGACAGCTCTGGGGCCAACGTCCTGACTTTC.

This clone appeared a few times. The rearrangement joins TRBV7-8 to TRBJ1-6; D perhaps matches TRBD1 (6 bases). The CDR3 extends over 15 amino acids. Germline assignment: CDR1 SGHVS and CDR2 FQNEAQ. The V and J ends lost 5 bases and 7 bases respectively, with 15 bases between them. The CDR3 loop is CASSPHRAGNSPLHF. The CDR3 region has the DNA TGTGCCAGCAGCCCACACAGGGCCGGGAATTCACCCCTCCACTTT.

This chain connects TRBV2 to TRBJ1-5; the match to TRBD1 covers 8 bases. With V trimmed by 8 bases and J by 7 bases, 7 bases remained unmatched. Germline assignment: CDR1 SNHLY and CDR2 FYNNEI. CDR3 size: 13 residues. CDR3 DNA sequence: TGTGCCAGCGGGCAGGGGGCTGGGCAGCCCCAGCATTTT. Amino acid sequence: CASGQGAGQPQHF.

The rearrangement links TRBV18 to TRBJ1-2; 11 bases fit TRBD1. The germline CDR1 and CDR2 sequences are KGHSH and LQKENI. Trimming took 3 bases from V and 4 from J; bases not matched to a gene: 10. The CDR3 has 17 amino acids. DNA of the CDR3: TGTGCCAGCTCACCCCCGGGACAGGGGGACGAGGTCTATGGCTACACCTTC. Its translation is CASSPPGQGDEVYGYTF.

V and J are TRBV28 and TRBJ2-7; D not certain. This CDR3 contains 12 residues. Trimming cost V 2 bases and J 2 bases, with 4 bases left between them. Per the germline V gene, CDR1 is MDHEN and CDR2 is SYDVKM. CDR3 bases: TGTGCCAGCAGTTTAGGAGCCTACGAGCAGTACTTC. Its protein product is CASSLGAYEQYF.

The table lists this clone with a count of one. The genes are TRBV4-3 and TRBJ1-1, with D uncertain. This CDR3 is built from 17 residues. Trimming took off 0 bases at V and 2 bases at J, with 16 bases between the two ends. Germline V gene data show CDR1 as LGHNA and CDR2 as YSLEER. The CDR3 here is CASSQDQLLRINTEAFF. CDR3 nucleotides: TGCGCCAGCAGCCAAGATCAACTTCTACGTATCAACACTGAAGCTTTCTTT.

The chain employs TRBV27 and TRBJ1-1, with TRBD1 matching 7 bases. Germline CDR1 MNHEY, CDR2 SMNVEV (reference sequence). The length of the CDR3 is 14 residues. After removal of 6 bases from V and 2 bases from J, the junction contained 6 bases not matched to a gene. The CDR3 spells CASRQGSQNTEAFF. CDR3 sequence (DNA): TGTGCCAGCAGACAGGGGAGCCAAAACACTGAAGCTTTCTTT.

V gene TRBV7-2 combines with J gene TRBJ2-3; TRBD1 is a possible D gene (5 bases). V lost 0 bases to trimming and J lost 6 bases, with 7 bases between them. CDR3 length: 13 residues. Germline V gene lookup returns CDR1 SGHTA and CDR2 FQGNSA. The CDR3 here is CASSLAGPDTQYF. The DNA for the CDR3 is TGTGCCAGCAGCTTAGCGGGGCCGGATACGCAGTATTTT.

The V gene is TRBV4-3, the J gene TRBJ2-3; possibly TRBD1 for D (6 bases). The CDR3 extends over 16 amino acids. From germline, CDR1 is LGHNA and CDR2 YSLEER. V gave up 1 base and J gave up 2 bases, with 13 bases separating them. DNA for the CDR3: TGCGCCAGCAGCCAAGGCGCCAGGGGAACCACAGATACGCAGTATTTT. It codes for CASSQGARGTTDTQYF.

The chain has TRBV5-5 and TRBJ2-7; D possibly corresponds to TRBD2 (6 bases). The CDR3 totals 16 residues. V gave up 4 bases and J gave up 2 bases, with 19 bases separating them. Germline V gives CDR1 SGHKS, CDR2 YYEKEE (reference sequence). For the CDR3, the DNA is TGTGCCAGCAGCGCGGCCGTGGGGCGGGGCCCCTACGAGCAGTACTTC. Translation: CASSAAVGRGPYEQYF.

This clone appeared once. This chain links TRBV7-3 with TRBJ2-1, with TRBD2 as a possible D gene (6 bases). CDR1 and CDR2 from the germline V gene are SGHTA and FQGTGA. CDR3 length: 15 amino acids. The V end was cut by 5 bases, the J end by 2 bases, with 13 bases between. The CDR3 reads CASSPGTPTYNEQFF. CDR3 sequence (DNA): TGTGCCAGCAGCCCCGGGACTCCAACCTACAATGAGCAGTTCTTC.